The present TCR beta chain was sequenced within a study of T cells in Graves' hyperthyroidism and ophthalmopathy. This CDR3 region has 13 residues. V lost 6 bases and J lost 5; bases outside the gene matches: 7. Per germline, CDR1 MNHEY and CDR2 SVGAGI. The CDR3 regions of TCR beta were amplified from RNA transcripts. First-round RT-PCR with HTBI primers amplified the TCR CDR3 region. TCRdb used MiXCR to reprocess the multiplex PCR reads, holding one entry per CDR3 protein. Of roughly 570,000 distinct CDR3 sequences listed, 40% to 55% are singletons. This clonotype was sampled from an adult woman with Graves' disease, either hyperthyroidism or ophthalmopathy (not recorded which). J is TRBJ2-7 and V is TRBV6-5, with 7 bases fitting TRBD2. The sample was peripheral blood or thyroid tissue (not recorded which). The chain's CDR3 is CASRWGGADEQYF. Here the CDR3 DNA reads TGTGCCAGCAGATGGGGGGGAGCAGACGAGCAGTACTTC.